A selection of T cell receptor beta chains follows, all from one sample in a study of human T cells and chemical hapten exposure. TCRdb reanalysed the RACE reads using MiXCR and keeps one entry per CDR3 protein. The sample carries a few hundred thousand distinct CDR3 sequences, 5.5% recorded once. This material consisted of whole blood, taken in connection with sensitization to the hapten diphenylcyclopropenone (DPC). The receptors originated from a woman aged 18-30 years with alopecia areata. Some clones in this sample may be carry-over from other donors' samples. Each CDR3 is given with its conserved first and last residue. A D gene is named only where the DNA matches it firmly. Rows give clone size only sometimes, using once, few, many, or a class for an expanded clone.

D,V,size,J,DNA,CDR3
TRBD1,TRBV27,many,TRBJ1-5,TGTGCCAGCAGGGCCGGGACAGGGGGCTCGTTGGGCAATCAGCCCCAGCATTTT,CASRAGTGGSLGNQPQHF
-,TRBV28,few,TRBJ1-1,TGTGCCAGCAGTTTGTCGGACAGAATCACTGAAGCTTTCTTT,CASSLSDRITEAFF
-,TRBV27,-,TRBJ2-7,TGTGCCAGCAGTACGGACAGAGAAGCCTACGAGCAGTACTTC,CASSTDREAYEQYF
-,TRBV6-2/TRBV6-3,-,TRBJ2-7,TGTGCCAGCAGTTATCCAACCTACGAGCAGTACTTC,CASSYPTYEQYF
TRBD1,TRBV12-3/TRBV12-4,-,TRBJ1-6,TGTGCCAGCAGAAACAGGGGAGATTCACCCCTCCACTTT,CASRNRGDSPLHF
-,TRBV28,few,TRBJ2-5,TGTGCCAGCAGTTCGGGGACTGGATCCTTCTACCAAGAGACCCAGTACTTC,CASSSGTGSFYQETQYF
-,TRBV12-3/TRBV12-4,-,TRBJ2-7,TGTGCCAGCAGTTCGCAGGAGGGTCCCCTGAGGGAGCAGTACTTC,CASSSQEGPLREQYF
-,TRBV4-1,many,TRBJ1-1,TGCGCCAGCAGCCAAGTTGAGATTTTTATTGGGCGGCAAGAAGCTTTCTTT,CASSQVEIFIGRQEAFF
-,TRBV6-2/TRBV6-3,few,TRBJ2-1,TGTGCCCATTCGGGCTATCGCTTCCACAATGAGCAGTTCTTC,CAHSGYRFHNEQFF
TRBD2,TRBV4-3,-,TRBJ2-1,TGCGCCAGCAGCCGGATAACTAGCGGGGCGCCCTACAATGAGCAGTTCTTC,CASSRITSGAPYNEQFF
-,TRBV9,many,TRBJ1-6,TGTGCCAGCAGCGTATCCCCTGAGAATTCACCCCTCCACTTT,CASSVSPENSPLHF
-,TRBV29-1,-,TRBJ2-1,TGCAGCGTTGAAAGAAGCTCCTACAATGAGCAGTTCTTC,CSVERSSYNEQFF